This T cell receptor beta chain appears in the sequencing data of a study of T-cell reconstitution after alpha-beta-depleted transplantation in children. As it was prepared, the TCRbeta library received unique molecular identifiers. TCRdb used MiXCR to reprocess the PCR reads, holding one entry per CDR3 protein. The top ten clones hold about 2.3% of a sample with some 340,000 distinct CDR3 sequences, under 13% of them seen once. Germline V lookup: CDR1 MNHGY, CDR2 SAAAGT. The V end lost 6 bases, the J end lost 3 bases, and 22 bases lay between the germline ends. The CDR3 covers 17 residues. The receptor comes from a human donor who donated a stem cell graft to a child with acute lymphoblastic leukemia. The specimen comprised PBMCs from the stem cell graft donor, sampled from the stem cell graft. The chain has TRBV6-8 and TRBJ2-3; D might be TRBD2 (6 bases). CDR3 loop: CASRHRDLPRRTDTQYF. Written as DNA, the CDR3 is TGTGCCAGCAGGCACCGGGACTTGCCGAGAAGGACAGATACGCAGTATTTT.